This T cell receptor (beta chain) was captured by sequencing in a study of blood T cell repertoires in COVID-19. At the level of the study: PBMCs, B-cell-depleted T cells, or T cells provided the cDNA or gDNA that made up the material.

The CDR3 contains 15 residues. Germline V gene sequence: CDR1 MNHEY, CDR2 SVGAGI. J gave up 3 bases and V 2 bases, and 1 base lay outside the gene matches. Only in-frame clones appear in the TCRdb table, and some are missing; sequencing was by immunoSEQ multiplex PCR. The sample contains roughly 160,000 clones, around 85% of which appear only once. The V call is TRBV6-5, the J call TRBJ2-2, with 9 positions matching TRBD2. The receptor was derived from a woman of 80 years or more with COVID-19, enrolled during active disease. Material for sequencing was peripheral blood. The CDR3 spells CASSYGGGDTGELFF. DNA for the CDR3: TGTGCCAGCAGTTACGGCGGGGGGGACACCGGGGAGCTGTTTTTT.